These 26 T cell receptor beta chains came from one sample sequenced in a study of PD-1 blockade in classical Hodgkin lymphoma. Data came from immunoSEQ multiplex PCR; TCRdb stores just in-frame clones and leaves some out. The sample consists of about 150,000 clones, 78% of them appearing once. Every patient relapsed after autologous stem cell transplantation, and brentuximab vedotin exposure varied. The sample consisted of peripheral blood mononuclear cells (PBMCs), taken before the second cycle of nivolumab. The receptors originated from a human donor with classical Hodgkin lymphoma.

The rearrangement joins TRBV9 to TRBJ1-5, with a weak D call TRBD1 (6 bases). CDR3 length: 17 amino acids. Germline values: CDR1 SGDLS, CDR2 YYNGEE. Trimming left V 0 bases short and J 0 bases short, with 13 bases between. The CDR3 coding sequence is TGTGCCAGCAGCGTAGTCGGGGGGGGCGATAGCAATCAGCCCCAGCATTTT. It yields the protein CASSVVGGGDSNQPQHF.

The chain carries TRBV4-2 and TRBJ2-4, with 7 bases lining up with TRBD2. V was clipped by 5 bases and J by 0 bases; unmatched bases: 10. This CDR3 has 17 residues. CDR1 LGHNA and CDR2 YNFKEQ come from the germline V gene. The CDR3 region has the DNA TGTGCCAGCAGCACCCTGGGGGGGGGTGAAGCCAAAAACATTCAGTACTTC. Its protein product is CASSTLGGGEAKNIQYF.

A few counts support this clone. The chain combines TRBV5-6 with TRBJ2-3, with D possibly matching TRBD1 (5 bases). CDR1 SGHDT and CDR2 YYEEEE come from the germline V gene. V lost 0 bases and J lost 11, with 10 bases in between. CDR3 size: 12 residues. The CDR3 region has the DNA TGTGCCAGCAGCTTGGCTCAGGGTGGGCAGTATTTT. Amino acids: CASSLAQGGQYF.

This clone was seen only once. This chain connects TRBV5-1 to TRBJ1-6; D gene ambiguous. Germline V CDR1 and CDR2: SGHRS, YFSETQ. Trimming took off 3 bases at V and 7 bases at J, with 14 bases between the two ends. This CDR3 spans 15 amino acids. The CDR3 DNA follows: TGCGCCAGCAGCTCCCAGGCTTCGACGAATTCACCCCTCCACTTT. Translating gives CASSSQASTNSPLHF.

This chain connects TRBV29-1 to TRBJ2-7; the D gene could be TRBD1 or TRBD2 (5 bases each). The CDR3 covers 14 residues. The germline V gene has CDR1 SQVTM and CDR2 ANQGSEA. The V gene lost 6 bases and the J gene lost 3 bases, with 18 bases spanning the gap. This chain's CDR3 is CSVWPGTDLYEQYF. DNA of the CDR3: TGCAGCGTATGGCCTGGGACGGACCTCTACGAGCAGTACTTC.

The CDR3 bases are TGTGCCATCAGTGACGGGGTCCTAGCGGGGGGGACCTACGAGCAGTACTTC. Translation gives CAISDGVLAGGTYEQYF. The chain recombines TRBV10-3 with TRBJ2-7; TRBD2 agrees at 12 bases. Per the germline V gene, CDR1 is ENHRY and CDR2 is SYGVKD. The CDR3 length is 17 residues. The V and J ends lost 3 bases and 2 bases, in that order; junction bases with no gene match: 8.

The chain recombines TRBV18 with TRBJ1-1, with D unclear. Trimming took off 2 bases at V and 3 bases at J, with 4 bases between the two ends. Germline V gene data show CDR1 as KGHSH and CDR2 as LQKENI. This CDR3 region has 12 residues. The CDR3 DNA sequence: TGTGCCAGCTCACCAGGGGACACTGAAGCTTTCTTT. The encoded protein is CASSPGDTEAFF. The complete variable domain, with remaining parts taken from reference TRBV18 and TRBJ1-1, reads NAGVMQNPRHLVRRRGQEARLRCSPMKGHSHVYWYRQLPEEGLKFMVYLQKENIIDESGMPKERFSAEFPKEGPSILRIQQVVRGDSAAYFCASSPGDTEAFFGQGTRLTVV.

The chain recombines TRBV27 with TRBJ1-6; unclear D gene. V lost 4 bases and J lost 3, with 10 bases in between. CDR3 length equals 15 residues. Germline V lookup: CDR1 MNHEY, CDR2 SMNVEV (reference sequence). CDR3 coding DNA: TGTGCCAGCAGTTCAGCACCCTTCTATAATTCACCCCTCCACTTT. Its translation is CASSSAPFYNSPLHF.

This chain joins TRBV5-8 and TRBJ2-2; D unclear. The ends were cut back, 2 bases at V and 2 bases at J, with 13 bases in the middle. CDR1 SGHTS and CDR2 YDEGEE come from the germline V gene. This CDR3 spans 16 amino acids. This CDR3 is CASSFTGEANTGELFF. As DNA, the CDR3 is TGTGCCAGCAGCTTTACTGGGGAAGCTAACACCGGGGAGCTGTTTTTT.

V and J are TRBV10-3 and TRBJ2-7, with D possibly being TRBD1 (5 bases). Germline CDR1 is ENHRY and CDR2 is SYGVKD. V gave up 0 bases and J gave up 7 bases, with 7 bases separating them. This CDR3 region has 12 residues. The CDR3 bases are TGTGCCATCAGTGAGTCAGCAGGGGAGCAGTACTTC. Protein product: CAISESAGEQYF.

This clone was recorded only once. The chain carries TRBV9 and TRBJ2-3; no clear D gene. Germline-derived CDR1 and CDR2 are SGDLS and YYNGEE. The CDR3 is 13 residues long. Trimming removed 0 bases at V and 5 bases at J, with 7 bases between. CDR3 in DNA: TGTGCCAGCAGCGTAGGGTCGGTAGATACGCAGTATTTT. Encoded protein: CASSVGSVDTQYF.

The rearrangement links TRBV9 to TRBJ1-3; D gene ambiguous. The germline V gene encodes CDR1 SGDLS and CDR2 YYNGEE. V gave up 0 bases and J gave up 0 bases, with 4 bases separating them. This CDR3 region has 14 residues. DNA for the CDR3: TGTGCCAGCAGCGTAGTGGACTCTGGAAACACCATATATTTT. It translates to CASSVVDSGNTIYF. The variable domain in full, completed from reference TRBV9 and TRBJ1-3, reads DSGVTQTPKHLITATGQRVTLRCSPRSGDLSVYWYQQSLDQGLQFLIQYYNGEERAKGNILERFSAQQFPDLHSELNLSSLELGDSALYFCASSVVDSGNTIYFGEGSWLTVV.

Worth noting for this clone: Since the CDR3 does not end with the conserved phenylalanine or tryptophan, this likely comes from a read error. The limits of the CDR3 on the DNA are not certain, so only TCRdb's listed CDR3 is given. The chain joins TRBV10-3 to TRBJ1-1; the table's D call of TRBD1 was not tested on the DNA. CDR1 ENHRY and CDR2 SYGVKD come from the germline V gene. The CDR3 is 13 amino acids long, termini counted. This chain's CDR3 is CAISESQGRMGTL.

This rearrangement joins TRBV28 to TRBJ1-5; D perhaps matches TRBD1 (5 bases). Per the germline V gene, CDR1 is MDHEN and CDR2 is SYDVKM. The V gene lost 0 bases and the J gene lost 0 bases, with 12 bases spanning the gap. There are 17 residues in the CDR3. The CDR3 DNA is TGTGCCAGCAGTTTATGGGGACTGGCCCATAGCAATCAGCCCCAGCATTTT. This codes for CASSLWGLAHSNQPQHF.

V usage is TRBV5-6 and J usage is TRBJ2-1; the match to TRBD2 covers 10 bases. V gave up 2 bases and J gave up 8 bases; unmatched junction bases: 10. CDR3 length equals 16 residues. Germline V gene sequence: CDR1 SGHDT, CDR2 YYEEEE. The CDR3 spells CASSFGQRGGFDEQFF. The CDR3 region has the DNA TGTGCCAGCAGCTTCGGCCAGCGGGGGGGCTTTGATGAGCAGTTCTTC.

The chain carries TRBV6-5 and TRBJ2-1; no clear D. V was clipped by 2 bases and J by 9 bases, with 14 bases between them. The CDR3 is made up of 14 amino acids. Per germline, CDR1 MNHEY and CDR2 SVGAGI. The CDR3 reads CASSYVIGWSEQFF. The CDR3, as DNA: TGTGCCAGCAGTTACGTGATAGGGTGGAGTGAGCAGTTCTTC.

The CDR3 DNA reads TGTGCCAGCTCTCCCACAGAGACCAACACTGAAGCTTTCTTT. Translating gives CASSPTETNTEAFF. V and J are TRBV18 and TRBJ1-1; D ambiguous. This CDR3 comprises 14 residues. Germline assignment: CDR1 KGHSH and CDR2 LQKENI. V was shortened by 6 bases and J by 2 bases, with 13 bases between the two germline ends.

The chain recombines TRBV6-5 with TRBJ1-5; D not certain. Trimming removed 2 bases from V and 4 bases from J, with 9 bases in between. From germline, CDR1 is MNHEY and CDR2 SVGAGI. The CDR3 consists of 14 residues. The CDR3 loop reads CASSYGMTNQPQHF. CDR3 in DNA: TGTGCCAGCAGTTACGGGATGACAAATCAGCCCCAGCATTTT.

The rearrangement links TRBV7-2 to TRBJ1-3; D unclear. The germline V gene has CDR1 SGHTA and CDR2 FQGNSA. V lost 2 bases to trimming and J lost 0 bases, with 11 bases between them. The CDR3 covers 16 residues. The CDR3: CASSLKGSSSGNTIYF. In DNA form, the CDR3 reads TGTGCCAGCAGCTTAAAGGGATCTAGCTCTGGAAACACCATATATTTT.

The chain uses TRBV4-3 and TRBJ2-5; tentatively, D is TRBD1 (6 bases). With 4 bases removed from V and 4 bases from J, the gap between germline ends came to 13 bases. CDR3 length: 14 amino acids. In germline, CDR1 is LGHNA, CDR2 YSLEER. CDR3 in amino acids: CASSRAGAGETQYF. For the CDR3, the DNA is TGCGCCAGCAGCCGGGCAGGGGCGGGAGAGACCCAGTACTTC.

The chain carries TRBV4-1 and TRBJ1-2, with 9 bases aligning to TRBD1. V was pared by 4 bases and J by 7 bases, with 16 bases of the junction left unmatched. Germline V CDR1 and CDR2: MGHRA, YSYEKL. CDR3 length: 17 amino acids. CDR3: CASSRGTGWGWRSGYTF. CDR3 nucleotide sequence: TGCGCCAGCAGCCGGGGGACAGGGTGGGGATGGCGTAGTGGCTACACCTTC.

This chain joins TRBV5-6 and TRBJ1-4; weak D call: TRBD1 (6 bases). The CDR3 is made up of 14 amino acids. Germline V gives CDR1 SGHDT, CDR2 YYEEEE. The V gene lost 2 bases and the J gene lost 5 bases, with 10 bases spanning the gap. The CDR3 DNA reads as TGTGCCAGCAGCTTATGGGGGGCAAATGAAAAACTGTTTTTT. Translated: CASSLWGANEKLFF.

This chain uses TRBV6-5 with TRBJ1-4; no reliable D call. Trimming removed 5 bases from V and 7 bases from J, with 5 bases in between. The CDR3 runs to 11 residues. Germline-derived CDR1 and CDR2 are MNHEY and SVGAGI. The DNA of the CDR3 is TGTGCCAGCAGTATCGGTGAAAAACTGTTTTTT. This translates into CASSIGEKLFF.

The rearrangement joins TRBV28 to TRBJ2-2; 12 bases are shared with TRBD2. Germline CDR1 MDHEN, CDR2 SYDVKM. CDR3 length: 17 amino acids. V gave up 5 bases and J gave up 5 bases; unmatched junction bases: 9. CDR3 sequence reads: CASSISGLAGSTGELFF. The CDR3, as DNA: TGTGCCAGCAGTATCTCGGGACTAGCGGGTTCTACCGGGGAGCTGTTTTTT. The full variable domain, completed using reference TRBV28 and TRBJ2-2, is DVKVTQSSRYLVKRTGEKVFLECVQDMDHENMFWYRQDPGLGLRLIYFSYDVKMKEKGDIPEGYSVSREKKERFSLILESASTNQTSMYLCASSISGLAGSTGELFFGEGSRLTVL.

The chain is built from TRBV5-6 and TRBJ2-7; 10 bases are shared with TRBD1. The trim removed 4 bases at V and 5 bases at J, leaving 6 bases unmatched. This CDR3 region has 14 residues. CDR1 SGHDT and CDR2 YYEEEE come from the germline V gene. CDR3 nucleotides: TGTGCCAGCAGCCAGACAGGGGGCCGGGACGAGCAGTACTTC. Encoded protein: CASSQTGGRDEQYF.

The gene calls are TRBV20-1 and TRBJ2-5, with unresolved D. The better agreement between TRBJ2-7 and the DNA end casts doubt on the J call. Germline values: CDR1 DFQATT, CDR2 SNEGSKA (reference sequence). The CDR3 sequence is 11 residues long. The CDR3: CSAASVHEQYF. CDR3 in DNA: TGCAGTGCTGCGAGCGTCCACGAGCAGTACTTC.